The next 16 T cell receptor beta chains were all read from a single sample in a study of blood T cell repertoires in COVID-19. Assay used: immunoSEQ multiplex PCR; TCRdb lists only in-frame clones, some missing. The table lists about 76,000 clones, roughly 80% of them singletons. Input material: peripheral blood. The receptor set was obtained from a human donor in a cohort sampled during active COVID-19.

This clone turned up a few times. The rearrangement uses TRBV5-1 and TRBJ1-4; D might be TRBD1 (6 bases). The V and J ends lost 3 bases and 4 bases respectively, with 10 bases between them. This CDR3 is built from 14 residues. Germline V gene lookup returns CDR1 SGHRS and CDR2 YFSETQ. The CDR3 nucleotides read TGCGCCAGCAGCTCGGGACACTATAATGAAAAACTGTTTTTT. Its translation is CASSSGHYNEKLFF. Filled out from reference TRBV5-1 and TRBJ1-4, the complete variable domain reads KAGVTQTPRYLIKTRGQQVTLSCSPISGHRSVSWYQQTPGQGLQFLFEYFSETQRNKGNFPGRFSGRQFSNSRSEMNVSTLELGDSALYLCASSSGHYNEKLFFGSGTQLSVL.

The J gene is TRBJ2-4, the V gene TRBV11-2; 8 nucleotides line up with TRBD1. The V gene end was trimmed by 5 bases and the J gene end by 5 bases; junction bases not matched to a gene: 5. This CDR3 has 14 amino acids. Germline V gene data show CDR1 as SGHAT and CDR2 as FQNNGV. In nucleotides, the CDR3 is TGTGCCAGCAGCCCGACAGGGGTGCAAAACATTCAGTACTTC. This codes for CASSPTGVQNIQYF. Full variable domain (missing parts from reference TRBV11-2 and TRBJ2-4): EAGVAQSPRYKIIEKRQSVAFWCNPISGHATLYWYQQILGQGPKLLIQFQNNGVVDDSQLPKDRFSAERLKGVDSTLKIQPAKLEDSAVYLCASSPTGVQNIQYFGAGTRLSVL.

The rearrangement links TRBV7-8 to TRBJ1-6; weak D call: TRBD1 (6 bases). The CDR3 sequence is 16 residues long. Germline V gives CDR1 SGHVS, CDR2 FQNEAQ. Trimming took 2 bases from V and 9 from J, leaving 17 bases between them. CDR3: CASSLTGSIPTSPLHF. The DNA of the CDR3 is TGTGCCAGCAGCTTAACAGGGAGTATACCGACTTCACCCCTCCACTTT.

This chain connects TRBV28 to TRBJ1-4, with D tentatively TRBD1 (6 bases). Trimming cost V 4 bases and J 4 bases, with 16 bases left between them. Germline CDR1 reads MDHEN; CDR2 reads SYDVKM. The CDR3 runs 16 residues. DNA of the CDR3: TGTGCCAGCAGTTCCGGCCGGACAGAGATTAATGAAAAACTGTTTTTT. Translating it yields CASSSGRTEINEKLFF.

The chain links TRBV6-5 to TRBJ1-4, with D possibly matching TRBD1 (6 bases). The CDR3 extends over 15 amino acids. Germline V lookup: CDR1 MNHEY, CDR2 SVGAGI. The germline V and J ends were trimmed by 6 bases and 5 bases, with 16 bases remaining between them. The CDR3 sequence: CASSFTGTPNEKLFF. The CDR3, as DNA: TGTGCCAGCAGCTTTACAGGGACCCCGAATGAAAAACTGTTTTTT.

This chain joins TRBV19 and TRBJ2-1; 8 bases agree with TRBD2. With 3 bases clipped from V and 2 bases from J, the junction kept 3 bases outside the gene matches. The CDR3 length is 15 residues. Germline CDR1 reads LNHDA; CDR2 reads SQIVND (reference sequence). The DNA of the CDR3 is TGTGCCAGTAGTATCGGGGGGGCCACCTACAATGAGCAGTTCTTC. Encoded protein: CASSIGGATYNEQFF.

V is TRBV12-3 or TRBV12-4 and J is TRBJ1-1, with unresolved D. This CDR3 region has 13 residues. V lost 2 bases and J 6 bases, leaving 10 bases between the germline ends. CDR3 coding DNA: TGTGCCAGCAGTTTAAGGCGGAGAGCTGAAGCTTTCTTT. This sequence encodes CASSLRRRAEAFF.

V usage is TRBV27 and J usage is TRBJ2-1; D perhaps matches TRBD2 (7 bases). The germline V gene has CDR1 MNHEY and CDR2 SMNVEV (reference sequence). CDR3 size: 13 residues. V was clipped by 3 bases and J by 9 bases, with 12 bases between them. For the CDR3, the DNA is TGTGCCAGCAGTTTGGGGGGGGCGGGTGAGCAGTTCTTC. Amino acids: CASSLGGAGEQFF.

The CDR3 DNA is TGCGCCAGCAGCCTGGGGGTTAGGGGCCATGAGCAGTTCTTC. Encoded protein: CASSLGVRGHEQFF. This sequence joins TRBV5-1 and TRBJ2-1, with D perhaps being TRBD1 or TRBD2 (5 bases each). The V gene lost 4 bases and the J gene lost 8 bases, with 16 bases spanning the gap. The CDR3 consists of 14 residues. Germline loops: CDR1 SGHRS, CDR2 YFSETQ.

In this sample, this clone turned up a few times. This chain uses TRBV28 with TRBJ2-1; 12 bases align to TRBD2. The CDR3 length is 15 residues. Germline V gives CDR1 MDHEN, CDR2 SYDVKM. Germline trimming cut 6 bases from V and 5 bases from J; bases unmatched to any gene: 5. The CDR3 DNA follows: TGTGCCAGCAGACCCGGACTAGCGGGGAACAATGAGCAGTTCTTC. This translates into CASRPGLAGNNEQFF.

The genes are TRBV5-1 and TRBJ2-7; D may be TRBD2 (5 bases). The CDR3 is 14 residues long. Germline V gives CDR1 SGHRS, CDR2 YFSETQ. V shed 2 bases and J shed 7 bases, with 16 bases lying between them. CDR3 coding DNA: TGCGCCAGCAGCTTAGTTACAATCTCGGGGGAGCAGTACTTC. It translates to CASSLVTISGEQYF.

V is TRBV30 and J is TRBJ2-1; 7 nucleotides align to TRBD1. V dropped 3 bases and J dropped 2; count of bases not matched to a gene: 13. CDR3 size: 17 residues. From germline, CDR1 is GTSNPN and CDR2 SVGIG (reference sequence). CDR3 DNA: TGTGCCTGGAGCGACTTCGTCGGGACAGCGACCTACAATGAGCAGTTCTTC. Translated, it gives CAWSDFVGTATYNEQFF.

The CDR3 DNA reads as TGTGCCAGCAGCTTTGGGCAGGGTCAGACTGAAGCTTTCTTT. It is translated as CASSFGQGQTEAFF. The chain links TRBV7-2 to TRBJ1-1; D may be TRBD1 (5 bases). Germline V CDR1 and CDR2: SGHTA, FQGNSA. With 3 bases removed from V and 5 bases from J, the gap between germline ends came to 13 bases. The CDR3 length is 14 residues.

In its sample, this clone was seen a few times. This chain joins TRBV7-3 and TRBJ2-7, with 8 bases fitting TRBD1. After removal of 6 bases from V and 6 bases from J, the junction contained 7 bases not matched to a gene. The CDR3 extends over 13 amino acids. CDR1 SGHTA and CDR2 FQGTGA come from the germline V gene. CDR3 in DNA: TGTGCCAGCAGTCAACAGGGGGACACCGAGCAGTACTTC. Translating gives CASSQQGDTEQYF. The entire variable domain, with the rest obtained from reference TRBV7-3 and TRBJ2-7, is as follows: GAGVSQTPSNKVTEKGKYVELRCDPISGHTALYWYRQSLGQGPEFLIYFQGTGAADDSGLPNDRFFAVRPEGSVSTLKIQRTERGDSAVYLCASSQQGDTEQYFGPGTRLTVT.

CDR3 coding DNA: TGCGCCAGCAGGATCTACGGGACAGGGCTTTCCTATGGCTACACCTTC. It codes for CASRIYGTGLSYGYTF. This sequence joins TRBV4-1 and TRBJ1-2; 9 bases are shared with TRBD1. Unmatched junction bases numbered 12, after V lost 6 bases and J lost 4 bases. The CDR3 loop spans 16 amino acids. Germline-derived CDR1 and CDR2 are MGHRA and YSYEKL.

This chain uses TRBV27 with TRBJ1-2, with TRBD1 as a possible D gene (6 bases). Germline V lookup: CDR1 MNHEY, CDR2 SMNVEV (reference sequence). V was pared by 8 bases and J by 4 bases, with 14 bases between. There are 13 residues in the CDR3. The CDR3 reads CASAWDTSYGYTF. CDR3 in DNA: TGTGCCAGCGCCTGGGACACCAGCTATGGCTACACCTTC.